This TCR beta chain was obtained from a study of cytomegalovirus exposure and HLA in healthy donors. As for the study in general: Earlier work reported roughly 120 million unique TCR beta sequences from some 180 million T cells. Points from the study as a whole: Immune exposure was documented only through CMV serostatus. The presence/absence work took it that sequencing depth was about the same across donors.

CDR1 and CDR2 from the germline V gene are SNHLY and FYNNEI. V lost 9 bases and J lost 8; bases outside the gene matches: 15. The CDR3 spans 15 residues. Nominally healthy donors provided the samples, though records likely missed some immune exposures. PCR involved 60 Vbeta and 13 Jbeta primers. Method: immunoSEQ multiplex PCR; TCRdb's copy keeps in-frame clones and lacks some. Of around 190,000 clones listed, around 86% are singletons. As concerns this clone: The antigen is unknown.

Sequenced material: PBMCs. The origin of this receptor is a woman aged 18-29 years in good health and CMV-seronegative. The rearrangement joins TRBV2 to TRBJ2-1; 8 bases map to TRBD2. The CDR3 here is CASGGTGTSLHEQFF. In nucleotides, the CDR3 is TGTGCCAGTGGAGGAACCGGGACTAGTCTCCATGAGCAGTTCTTC.